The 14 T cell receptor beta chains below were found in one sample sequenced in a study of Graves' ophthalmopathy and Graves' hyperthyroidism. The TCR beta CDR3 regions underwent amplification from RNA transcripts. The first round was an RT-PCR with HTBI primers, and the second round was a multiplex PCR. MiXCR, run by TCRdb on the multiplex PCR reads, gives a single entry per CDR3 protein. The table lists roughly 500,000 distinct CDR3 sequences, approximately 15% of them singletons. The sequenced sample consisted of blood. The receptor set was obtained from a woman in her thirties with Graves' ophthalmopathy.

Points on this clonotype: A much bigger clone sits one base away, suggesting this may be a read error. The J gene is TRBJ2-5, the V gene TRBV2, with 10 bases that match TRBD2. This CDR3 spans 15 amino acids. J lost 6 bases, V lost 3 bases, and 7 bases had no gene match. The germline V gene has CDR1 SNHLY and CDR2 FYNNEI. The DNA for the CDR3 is TGTGCCAGCAGTGATCTTGGGACTAGCGTCCAGACCCAGTACTTC. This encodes CASSDLGTSVQTQYF.

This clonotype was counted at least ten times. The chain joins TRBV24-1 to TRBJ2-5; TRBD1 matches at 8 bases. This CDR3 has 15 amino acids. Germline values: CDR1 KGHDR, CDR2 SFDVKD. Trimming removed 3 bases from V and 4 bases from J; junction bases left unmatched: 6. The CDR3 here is CATSDTGQGGETQYF. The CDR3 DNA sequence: TGTGCCACCAGTGATACCGGACAGGGTGGAGAGACCCAGTACTTC.

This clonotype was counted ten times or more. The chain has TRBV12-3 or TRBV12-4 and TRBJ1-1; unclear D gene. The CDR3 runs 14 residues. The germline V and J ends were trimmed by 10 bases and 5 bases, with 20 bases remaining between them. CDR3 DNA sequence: TGTGCCACCCTTAAGGGCGCCTTGAGGACTGAAGCTTTCTTT. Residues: CATLKGALRTEAFF.

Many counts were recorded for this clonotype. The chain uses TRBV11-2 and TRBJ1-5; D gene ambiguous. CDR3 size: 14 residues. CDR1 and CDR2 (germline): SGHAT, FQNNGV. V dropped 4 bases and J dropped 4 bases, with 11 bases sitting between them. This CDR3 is CASSSVGGNQPQHF. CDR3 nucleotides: TGTGCCAGCAGCTCGGTGGGCGGGAATCAGCCCCAGCATTTT.

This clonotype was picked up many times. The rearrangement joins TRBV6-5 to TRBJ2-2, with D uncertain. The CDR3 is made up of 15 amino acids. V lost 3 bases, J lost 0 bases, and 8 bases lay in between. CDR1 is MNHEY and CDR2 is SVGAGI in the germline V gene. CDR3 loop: CASSYQSPNTGELFF. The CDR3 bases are TGTGCCAGCAGTTATCAGAGCCCGAACACCGGGGAGCTGTTTTTT.

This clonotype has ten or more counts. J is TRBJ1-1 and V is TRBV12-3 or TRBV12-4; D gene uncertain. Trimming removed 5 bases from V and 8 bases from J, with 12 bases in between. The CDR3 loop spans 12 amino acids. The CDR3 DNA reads TGTGCCAGCAGTGCCCCGACGCGAGAAGCTTTCTTT. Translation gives CASSAPTREAFF.

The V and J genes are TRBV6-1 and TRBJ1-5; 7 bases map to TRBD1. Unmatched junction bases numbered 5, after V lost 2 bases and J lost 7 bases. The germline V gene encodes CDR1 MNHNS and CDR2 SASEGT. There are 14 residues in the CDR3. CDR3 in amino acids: CASSELGRGQPQHF. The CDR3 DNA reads TGTGCCAGCAGTGAACTTGGCAGGGGGCAGCCCCAGCATTTT.

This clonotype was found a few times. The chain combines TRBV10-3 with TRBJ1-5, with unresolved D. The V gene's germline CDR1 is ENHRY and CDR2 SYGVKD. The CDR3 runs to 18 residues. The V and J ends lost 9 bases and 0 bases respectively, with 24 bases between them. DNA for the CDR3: TGTGCCATGCGGAGAAGGAGCGTCTTCCTAATTAGCAATCAGCCCCAGCATTTT. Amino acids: CAMRRRSVFLISNQPQHF.

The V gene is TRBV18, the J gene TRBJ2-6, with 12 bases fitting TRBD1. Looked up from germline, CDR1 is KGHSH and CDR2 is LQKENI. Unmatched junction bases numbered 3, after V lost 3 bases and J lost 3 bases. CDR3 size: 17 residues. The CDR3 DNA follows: TGTGCCAGCTCACCGGGACAGGGGGCGTTTGGGGCCAACGTCCTGACTTTC. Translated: CASSPGQGAFGANVLTF.

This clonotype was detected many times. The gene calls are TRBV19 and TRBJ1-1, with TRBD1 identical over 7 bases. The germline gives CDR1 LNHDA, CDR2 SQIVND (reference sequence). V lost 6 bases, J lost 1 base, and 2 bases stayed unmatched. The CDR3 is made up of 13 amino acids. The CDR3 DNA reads TGTGCCAGTAGGGACAGGACGAACACTGAAGCTTTCTTT. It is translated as CASRDRTNTEAFF.

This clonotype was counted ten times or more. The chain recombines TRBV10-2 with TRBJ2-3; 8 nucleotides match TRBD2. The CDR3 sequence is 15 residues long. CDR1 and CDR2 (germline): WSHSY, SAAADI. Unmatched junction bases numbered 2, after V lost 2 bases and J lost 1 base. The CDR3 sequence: CASSEPGRGTDTQYF. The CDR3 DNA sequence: TGCGCCAGCAGTGAGCCCGGGAGGGGCACAGATACGCAGTATTTT.

The CDR3 protein is CSVETTSGGQQYF. CDR3 bases: TGCAGCGTTGAAACTACTAGCGGGGGCCAGCAGTACTTC. This chain links TRBV29-1 with TRBJ2-7; 11 nucleotides agree with TRBD2. CDR3 length equals 13 residues. Germline V gene data show CDR1 as SQVTM and CDR2 as ANQGSEA. V shed 2 bases, J shed 8 bases, and the junction held 5 bases outside the gene matches.

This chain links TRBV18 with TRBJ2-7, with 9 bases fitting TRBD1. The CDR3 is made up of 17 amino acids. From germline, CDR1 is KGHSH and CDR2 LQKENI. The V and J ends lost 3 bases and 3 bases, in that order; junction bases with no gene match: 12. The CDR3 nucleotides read TGTGCCAGCTCACCTATCAATGGACAGGGGACTCTCTACGAGCAGTACTTC. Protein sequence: CASSPINGQGTLYEQYF.

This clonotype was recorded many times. CDR3 amino acids: CASSQRWGNSHEQYF. Here the CDR3 DNA reads TGTGCCAGCAGTCAAAGATGGGGAAATTCGCACGAGCAGTACTTC. This chain uses TRBV7-6 with TRBJ2-7, with no clear D. This CDR3 is 15 amino acids long. V gave up 6 bases and J gave up 5 bases, with 20 bases separating them. Germline values: CDR1 SGHVS, CDR2 FNYEAQ.